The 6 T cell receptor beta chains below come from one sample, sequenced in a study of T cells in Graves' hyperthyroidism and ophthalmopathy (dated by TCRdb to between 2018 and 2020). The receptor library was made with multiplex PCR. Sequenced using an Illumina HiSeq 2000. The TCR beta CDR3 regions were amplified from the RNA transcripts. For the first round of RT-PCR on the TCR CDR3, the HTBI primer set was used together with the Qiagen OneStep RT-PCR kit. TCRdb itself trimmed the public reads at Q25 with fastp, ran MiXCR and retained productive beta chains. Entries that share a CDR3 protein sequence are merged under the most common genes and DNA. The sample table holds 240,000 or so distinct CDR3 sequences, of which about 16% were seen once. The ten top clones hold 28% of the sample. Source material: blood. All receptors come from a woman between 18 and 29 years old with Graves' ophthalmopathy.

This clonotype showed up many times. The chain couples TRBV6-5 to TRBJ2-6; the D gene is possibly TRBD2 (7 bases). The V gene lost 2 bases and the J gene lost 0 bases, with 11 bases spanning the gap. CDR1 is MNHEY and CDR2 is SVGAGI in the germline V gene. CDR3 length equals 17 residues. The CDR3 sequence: CASSYRGALSGANVLTF. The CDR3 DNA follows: TGTGCCAGCAGTTACCGGGGGGCCCTCTCTGGGGCCAACGTCCTGACTTTC.

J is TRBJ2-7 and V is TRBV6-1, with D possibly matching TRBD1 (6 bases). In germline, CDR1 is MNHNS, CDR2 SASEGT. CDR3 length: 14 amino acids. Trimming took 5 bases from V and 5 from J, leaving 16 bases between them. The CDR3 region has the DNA TGTGCCAGCAGTCTGGGACATACCACCAACGAGCAGTACTTC. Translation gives CASSLGHTTNEQYF.

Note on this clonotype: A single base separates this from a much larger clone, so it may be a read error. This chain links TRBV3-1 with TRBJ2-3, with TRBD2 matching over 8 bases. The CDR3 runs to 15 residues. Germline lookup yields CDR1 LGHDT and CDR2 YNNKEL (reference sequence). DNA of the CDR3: TGTGCCAGCAGCCAAAGGGGACTAGGGAAAGATGCGCAGTATTTT. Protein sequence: CASSQRGLGKDAQYF.

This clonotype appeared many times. The chain's CDR3 is CATSDSAGTGVGYTF. DNA for the CDR3: TGTGCCACCAGTGATTCTGCCGGGACAGGGGTCGGCTACACCTTC. The V call is TRBV24-1, the J call TRBJ1-2, with TRBD1 matching 10 bases. Trimming at V came to 2 bases and at J to 8 bases, leaving 7 bases not matched to a gene. Germline V gives CDR1 KGHDR, CDR2 SFDVKD. The CDR3 covers 15 residues.

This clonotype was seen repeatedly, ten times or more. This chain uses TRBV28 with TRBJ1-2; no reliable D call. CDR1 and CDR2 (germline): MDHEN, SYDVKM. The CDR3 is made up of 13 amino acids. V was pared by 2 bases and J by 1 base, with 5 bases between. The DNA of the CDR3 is TGTGCCAGCAGTTTAGGTCTTAACTATGGCTACACCTTC. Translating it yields CASSLGLNYGYTF.

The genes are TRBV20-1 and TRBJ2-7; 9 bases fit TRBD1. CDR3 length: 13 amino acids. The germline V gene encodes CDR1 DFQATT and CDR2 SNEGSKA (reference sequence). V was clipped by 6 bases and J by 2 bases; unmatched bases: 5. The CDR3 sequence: CSAPRDRAYEQYF. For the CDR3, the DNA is TGCAGTGCCCCCCGGGACAGGGCCTACGAGCAGTACTTC.